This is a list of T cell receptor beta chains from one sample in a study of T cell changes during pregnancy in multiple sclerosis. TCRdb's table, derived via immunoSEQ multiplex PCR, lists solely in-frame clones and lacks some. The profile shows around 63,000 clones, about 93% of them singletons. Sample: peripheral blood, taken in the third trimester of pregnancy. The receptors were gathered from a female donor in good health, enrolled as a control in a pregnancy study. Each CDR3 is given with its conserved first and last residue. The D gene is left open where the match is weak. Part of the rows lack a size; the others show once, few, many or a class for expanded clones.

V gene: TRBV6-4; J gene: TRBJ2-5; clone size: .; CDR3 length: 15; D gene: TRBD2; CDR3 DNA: TGTGCCAGCAGCCGGACTAGCGGGGCCCAAGAGACCCAGTACTTC; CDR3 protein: CASSRTSGAQETQYF
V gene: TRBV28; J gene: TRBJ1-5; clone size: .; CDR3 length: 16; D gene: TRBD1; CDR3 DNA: TGTGCCAGCAGAGAGCGCATGACAGGGGGGTCTCAGCCCCAGCATTTT; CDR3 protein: CASRERMTGGSQPQHF
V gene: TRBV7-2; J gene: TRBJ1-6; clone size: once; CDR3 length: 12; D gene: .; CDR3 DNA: TGTGCCAGCAGCGCCCGAACAGGTCCCCTCCACTTT; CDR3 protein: CASSARTGPLHF
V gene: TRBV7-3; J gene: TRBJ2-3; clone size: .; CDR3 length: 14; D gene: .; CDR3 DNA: TGTGCCAGCAGCTTTCGACTAAGCACAGATACGCAGTATTTT; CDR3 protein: CASSFRLSTDTQYF
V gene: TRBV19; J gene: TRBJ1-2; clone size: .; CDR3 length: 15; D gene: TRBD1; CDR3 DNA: TGTGCCAGTAGTATACTGGACAGGTTCTACTATGGCTACACCTTC; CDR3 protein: CASSILDRFYYGYTF
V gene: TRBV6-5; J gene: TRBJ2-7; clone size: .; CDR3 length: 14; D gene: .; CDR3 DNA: TGTGCCAGCAGTCATCCAGGAGGGACCTACGAGCAGTACTTC; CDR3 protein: CASSHPGGTYEQYF
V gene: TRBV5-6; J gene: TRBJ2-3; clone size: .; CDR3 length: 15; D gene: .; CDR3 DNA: TGTGCCAGCAGCTTGAGAGGAATTGGGAGAGATACGCAGTATTTT; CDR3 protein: CASSLRGIGRDTQYF
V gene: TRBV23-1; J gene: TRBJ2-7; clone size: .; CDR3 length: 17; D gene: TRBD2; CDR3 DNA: TGCGCCAGCAGTCGAGGACTAGCGGGGGATTTCTCCTACGAGCAGTACTTC; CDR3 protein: CASSRGLAGDFSYEQYF
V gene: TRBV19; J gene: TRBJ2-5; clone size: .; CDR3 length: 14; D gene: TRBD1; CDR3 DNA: TGTGCCAGTTCGGACAGGACCTCGGGTGAGACCCAGTACTTC; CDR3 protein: CASSDRTSGETQYF
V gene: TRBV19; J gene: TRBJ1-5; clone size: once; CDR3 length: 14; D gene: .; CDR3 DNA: TGTGCCAGTAGTATTCCAGGCCAAAATCAGCCCCAGCATTTT; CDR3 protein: CASSIPGQNQPQHF
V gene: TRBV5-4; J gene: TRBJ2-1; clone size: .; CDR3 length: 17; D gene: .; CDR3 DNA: TGTGCCAGCAGCTTGACCCCCAGGAACGTTCGCTACAATGAGCAGTTCTTC; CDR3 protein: CASSLTPRNVRYNEQFF
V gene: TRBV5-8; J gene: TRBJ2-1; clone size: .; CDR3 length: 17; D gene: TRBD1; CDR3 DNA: TGTGCCAGCAGCTTTGGGGCCACGGACAGGGCGTGGAATGAGCAGTTCTTC; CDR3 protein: CASSFGATDRAWNEQFF
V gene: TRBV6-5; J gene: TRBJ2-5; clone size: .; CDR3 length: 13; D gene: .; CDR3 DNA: TGTGCCAGCAGTGAAGGGGAAAAAGAGACCCAGTACTTC; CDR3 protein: CASSEGEKETQYF
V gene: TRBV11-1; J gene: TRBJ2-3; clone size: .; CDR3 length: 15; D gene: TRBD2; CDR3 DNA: TGTGCCAGCAGCCTCCTAGCGGGGGGAACAGATACGCAGTATTTT; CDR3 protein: CASSLLAGGTDTQYF
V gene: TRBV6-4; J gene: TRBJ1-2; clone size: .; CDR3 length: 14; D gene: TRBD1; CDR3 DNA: TGTGCCAGCAGATCGGACAGGGGGAACTATGGCTACACCTTC; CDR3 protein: CASRSDRGNYGYTF
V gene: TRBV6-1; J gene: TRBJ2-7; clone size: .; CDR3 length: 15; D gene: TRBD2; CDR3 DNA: TGTGCCAGCACCCTAGCGGGAGGGGGTGGGTACGAGCAGTACTTC; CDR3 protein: CASTLAGGGGYEQYF
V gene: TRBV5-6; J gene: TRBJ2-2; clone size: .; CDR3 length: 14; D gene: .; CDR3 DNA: TGTGCCAGCAGACTAATAAGTGGGACCGGGGAGCTGTTTTTT; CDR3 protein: CASRLISGTGELFF
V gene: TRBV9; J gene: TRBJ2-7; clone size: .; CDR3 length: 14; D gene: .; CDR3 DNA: TGTGCCAGCAGCGTAGAACTAGCTGGCGACGAGCAGTACTTC; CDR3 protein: CASSVELAGDEQYF
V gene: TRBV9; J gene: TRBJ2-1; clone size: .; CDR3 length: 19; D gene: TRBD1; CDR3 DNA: TGTGCCAGCAGCTCCCAGGGGAGACAGGGTAAGAGCTCCTACAATGAGCAGTTCTTC; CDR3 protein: CASSSQGRQGKSSYNEQFF
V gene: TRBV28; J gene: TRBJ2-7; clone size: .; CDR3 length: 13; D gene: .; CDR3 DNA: TGTGCCAGCAGTTCATTGGACAACTACGAGCAGTACTTC; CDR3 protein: CASSSLDNYEQYF
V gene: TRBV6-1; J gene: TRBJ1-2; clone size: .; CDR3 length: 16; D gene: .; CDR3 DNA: TGTGCCAGCAGTGTGGGACGTTCGGGGGCTAACTATGGCTACACCTTC; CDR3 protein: CASSVGRSGANYGYTF